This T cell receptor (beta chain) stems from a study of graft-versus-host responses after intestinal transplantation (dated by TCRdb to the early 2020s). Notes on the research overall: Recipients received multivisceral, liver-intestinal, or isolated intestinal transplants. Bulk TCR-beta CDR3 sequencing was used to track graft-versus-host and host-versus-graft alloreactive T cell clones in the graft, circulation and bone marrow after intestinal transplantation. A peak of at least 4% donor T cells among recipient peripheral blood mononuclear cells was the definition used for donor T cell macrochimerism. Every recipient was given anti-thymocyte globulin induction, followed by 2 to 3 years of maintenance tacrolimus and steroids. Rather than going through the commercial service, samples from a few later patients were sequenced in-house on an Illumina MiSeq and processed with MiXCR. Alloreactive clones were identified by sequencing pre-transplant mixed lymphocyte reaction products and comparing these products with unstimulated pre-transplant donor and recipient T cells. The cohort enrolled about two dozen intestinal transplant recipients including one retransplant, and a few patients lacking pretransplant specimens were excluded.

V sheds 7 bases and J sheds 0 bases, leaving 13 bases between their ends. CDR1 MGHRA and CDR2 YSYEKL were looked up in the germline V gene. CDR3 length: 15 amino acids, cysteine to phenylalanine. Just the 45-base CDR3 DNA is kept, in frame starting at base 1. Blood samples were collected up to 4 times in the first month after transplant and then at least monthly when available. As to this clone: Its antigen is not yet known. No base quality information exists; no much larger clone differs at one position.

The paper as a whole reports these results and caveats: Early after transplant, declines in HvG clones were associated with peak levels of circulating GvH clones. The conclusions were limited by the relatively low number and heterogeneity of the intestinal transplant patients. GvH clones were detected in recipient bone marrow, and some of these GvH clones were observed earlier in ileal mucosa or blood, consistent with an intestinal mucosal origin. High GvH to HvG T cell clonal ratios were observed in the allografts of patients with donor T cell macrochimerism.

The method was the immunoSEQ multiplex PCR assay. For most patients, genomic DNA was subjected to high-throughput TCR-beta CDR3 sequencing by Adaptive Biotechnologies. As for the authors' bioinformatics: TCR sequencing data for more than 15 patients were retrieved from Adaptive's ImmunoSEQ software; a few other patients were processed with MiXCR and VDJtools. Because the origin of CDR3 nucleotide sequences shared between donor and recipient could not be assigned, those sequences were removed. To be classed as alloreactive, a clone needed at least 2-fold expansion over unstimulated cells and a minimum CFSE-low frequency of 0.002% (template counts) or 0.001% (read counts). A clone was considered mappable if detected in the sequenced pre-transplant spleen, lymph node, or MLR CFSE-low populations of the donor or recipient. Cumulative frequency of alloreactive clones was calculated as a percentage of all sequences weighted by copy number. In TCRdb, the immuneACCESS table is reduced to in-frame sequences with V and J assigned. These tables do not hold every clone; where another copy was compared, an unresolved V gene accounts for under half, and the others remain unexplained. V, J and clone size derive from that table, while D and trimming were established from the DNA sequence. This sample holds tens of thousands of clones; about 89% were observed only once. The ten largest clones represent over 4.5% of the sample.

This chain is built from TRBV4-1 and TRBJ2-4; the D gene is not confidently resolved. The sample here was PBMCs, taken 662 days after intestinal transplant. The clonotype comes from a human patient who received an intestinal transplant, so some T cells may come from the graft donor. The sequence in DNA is TGCGCCAGCAACCGCCTCCAGTTAGCCAAAAACATTCAGTACTTC. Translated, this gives CASNRLQLAKNIQYF.